Sequencing of this TCR beta chain was carried out in a study of CD8+ T cells in alopecia areata. Overall study results and limits: Expanded CD8+ clones among the top 100, and scalp clonality, were significantly decreased by tofacitinib. Higher clonality was seen in lesional scalp than in normal scalp, especially in alopecia totalis/universalis.

It was cDNA, reverse transcribed from extracted RNA, that served as the sequencing template. Method: immunoSEQ multiplex PCR; TCRdb's copy keeps in-frame clones and lacks some. This table has about 110,000 clones, around 53% appearing once. Comment on this clone: As yet, its antigen is unknown.

Regarding treatment: oral pan-JAK inhibitor, 5-10 mg twice daily. T lymphocytes (CD4+ and CD8+) were sorted from PBMCs. CDR1 is MNHEY and CDR2 is SMNVEV in the germline V gene (reference sequence). The CDR3 runs to 16 residues. Losses at the gene ends were 6 bases for V and 1 base for J; bases not matched to a gene: 11. The sequenced sample was CD8+ T cells sorted from blood, obtained at week 24, from a patient treated with tofacitinib. This chain connects TRBV27 to TRBJ2-7; 8 bases are shared with TRBD2. The clonotype originates from a human donor with alopecia areata. CDR3 region: CASRPLLLAESYEQYF. The CDR3 bases are TGTGCCAGCAGACCTCTCTTACTAGCGGAATCCTACGAGCAGTACTTC.